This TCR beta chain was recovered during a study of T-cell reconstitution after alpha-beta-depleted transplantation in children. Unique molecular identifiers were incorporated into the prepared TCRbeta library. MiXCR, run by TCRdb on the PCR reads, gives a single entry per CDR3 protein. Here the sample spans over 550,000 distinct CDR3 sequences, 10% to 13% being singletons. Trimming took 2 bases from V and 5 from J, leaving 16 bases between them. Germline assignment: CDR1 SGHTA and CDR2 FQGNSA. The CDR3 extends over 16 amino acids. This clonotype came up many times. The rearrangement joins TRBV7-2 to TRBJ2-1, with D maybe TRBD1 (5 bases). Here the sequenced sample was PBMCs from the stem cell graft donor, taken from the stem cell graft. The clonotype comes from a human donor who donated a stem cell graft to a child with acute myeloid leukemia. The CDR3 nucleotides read TGTGCCAGCAGCTTATGGGGTAGGGGCCTAAACAATGAGCAGTTCTTC. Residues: CASSLWGRGLNNEQFF.